Included here is one T cell receptor beta chain sequence, with context. The sample is drawn from a study of blood T cell repertoires in COVID-19. Clones were sequenced by immunoSEQ multiplex PCR, and TCRdb holds only the in-frame ones, with some missing. In the table there are 200,000 or so clones, 88% of which are singletons. Trimming at V came to 5 bases and at J to 4 bases, leaving 4 bases not matched to a gene. Germline assignment: CDR1 SGHTA and CDR2 FQGTGA. CDR3 length: 14 residues. The source material was PBMCs or T cells enriched from blood (not recorded which). The chain joins TRBV7-3 to TRBJ1-4, with TRBD1 matching over 7 bases. The sequence was collected from a woman younger than 45 who had recovered from COVID-19. CDR3 sequence reads: CASSHRGFNEKLFF. The CDR3 DNA sequence: TGTGCCAGCAGCCACAGGGGATTTAATGAAAAACTGTTTTTT.